Listed below are T cell receptor beta chains from one sample, sequenced in a study of blood T cell repertoires in COVID-19. Produced via immunoSEQ multiplex PCR; TCRdb's table is partial and in-frame only. The sample has over 150,000 clones, around 85% seen once. Sequencing input: peripheral blood. These TCRs come from a man in his fifties or sixties with COVID-19, enrolled during active disease. Both conserved end residues are part of each CDR3. D genes are given only for firm matches. Rows may omit the clone size; those that give it use once, few, many or a size class.

d_gene: NA; v_gene: TRBV5-1; j_gene: TRBJ2-2; abundance: NA; CDR3aa: CASSLRTDYTGELFF; CDR3nt: TGCGCCAGCAGCTTGCGGACAGATTATACCGGGGAGCTGTTTTTT
d_gene: TRBD2; v_gene: TRBV28; j_gene: TRBJ2-3; abundance: NA; CDR3aa: CASSSKRGVTDTQYF; CDR3nt: TGTGCCAGCAGTTCCAAGCGGGGGGTCACAGATACGCAGTATTTT
d_gene: NA; v_gene: TRBV15; j_gene: TRBJ2-1; abundance: NA; CDR3aa: CATSTPGINEQFF; CDR3nt: TGTGCCACCAGCACTCCGGGGATCAATGAGCAGTTCTTC
d_gene: TRBD2; v_gene: TRBV15; j_gene: TRBJ2-7; abundance: NA; CDR3aa: CATSRDRTSGNSYEQYF; CDR3nt: TGTGCCACCAGCAGAGACCGGACTAGCGGGAACTCCTACGAGCAGTACTTC
d_gene: TRBD1; v_gene: TRBV6-2/TRBV6-3; j_gene: TRBJ2-7; abundance: NA; CDR3aa: CASSRVRQGPYEQYF; CDR3nt: TGTGCCAGCAGCCGAGTCCGACAGGGTCCCTACGAGCAGTACTTC
d_gene: TRBD1; v_gene: TRBV19; j_gene: TRBJ1-5; abundance: NA; CDR3aa: CASSIDRGKRQPQHF; CDR3nt: TGTGCCAGTAGTATAGACAGGGGGAAAAGGCAGCCCCAGCATTTT
d_gene: NA; v_gene: TRBV3-1/TRBV3-2; j_gene: TRBJ1-1; abundance: NA; CDR3aa: CASSREATGGAFF; CDR3nt: TGTGCCAGCAGCCGAGAGGCCACCGGAGGAGCTTTCTTT
d_gene: NA; v_gene: TRBV21-1; j_gene: TRBJ1-6; abundance: once; CDR3aa: CASSKGRTGRSSYNSPLHF; CDR3nt: TGTGCCAGCAGCAAAGGGAGGACAGGGCGAAGCTCCTATAATTCACCCCTCCACTTT
d_gene: TRBD1; v_gene: TRBV30; j_gene: TRBJ1-1; abundance: NA; CDR3aa: CAWSRSTLGTGRMNTEAFF; CDR3nt: TGTGCCTGGAGTAGAAGTACATTGGGGACAGGCCGAATGAACACTGAAGCTTTCTTT
d_gene: NA; v_gene: TRBV2; j_gene: TRBJ1-6; abundance: NA; CDR3aa: CASSDRGNSPLHF; CDR3nt: TGTGCCAGCAGTGACCGAGGCAATTCACCCCTCCACTTT
d_gene: NA; v_gene: TRBV27; j_gene: TRBJ1-2; abundance: few; CDR3aa: CASSLFRAPTNYGYTF; CDR3nt: TGTGCCAGCAGTTTATTCCGAGCGCCCACTAACTATGGCTACACCTTC
d_gene: NA; v_gene: TRBV29-1; j_gene: TRBJ2-7; abundance: NA; CDR3aa: CSVTTWGDIDEQYF; CDR3nt: TGCAGCGTGACCACATGGGGGGATATCGACGAGCAGTACTTC
d_gene: NA; v_gene: TRBV7-2; j_gene: TRBJ1-5; abundance: NA; CDR3aa: CASSLRTGEPQHF; CDR3nt: TGTGCCAGCAGCTTACGAACAGGAGAGCCCCAGCATTTT
d_gene: NA; v_gene: TRBV10-3; j_gene: TRBJ2-1; abundance: NA; CDR3aa: CAISQMGDEQFF; CDR3nt: TGTGCCATCAGCCAGATGGGAGATGAGCAGTTCTTC
d_gene: NA; v_gene: TRBV20-1; j_gene: TRBJ1-1; abundance: NA; CDR3aa: CSGEEVTEAFF; CDR3nt: TGCAGTGGGGAGGAGGTCACTGAAGCTTTCTTT
d_gene: NA; v_gene: TRBV11-3; j_gene: TRBJ1-6; abundance: NA; CDR3aa: CASSLGRHRSPLHF; CDR3nt: TGTGCCAGCAGCTTAGGCAGGCATCGGTCACCCCTCCACTTT
d_gene: TRBD1; v_gene: TRBV5-6; j_gene: TRBJ1-4; abundance: NA; CDR3aa: CASSLEPTGEYEKLFF; CDR3nt: TGTGCCAGCAGCTTGGAACCCACAGGGGAGTACGAAAAACTGTTTTTT
d_gene: TRBD1; v_gene: TRBV28; j_gene: TRBJ2-7; abundance: NA; CDR3aa: CASSSTGTGGYEQYF; CDR3nt: TGTGCCAGCAGTTCAACCGGGACAGGGGGCTACGAGCAGTACTTC
d_gene: NA; v_gene: TRBV24-1; j_gene: TRBJ2-1; abundance: NA; CDR3aa: CATSEKRVGSYNEQFF; CDR3nt: TGTGCCACCAGTGAAAAGCGGGTGGGCTCCTACAATGAGCAGTTCTTC
d_gene: NA; v_gene: TRBV19; j_gene: TRBJ2-5; abundance: NA; CDR3aa: CASTDGGETQYF; CDR3nt: TGTGCCAGTACCGACGGAGGGGAGACCCAGTACTTC
d_gene: TRBD2; v_gene: TRBV11-2; j_gene: TRBJ2-1; abundance: NA; CDR3aa: CASSSIIFTSGSKSGQFF; CDR3nt: TGTGCCAGCAGCTCTATAATCTTCACTAGCGGGTCTAAGTCTGGGCAGTTCTTC
d_gene: TRBD1; v_gene: TRBV19; j_gene: TRBJ1-6; abundance: NA; CDR3aa: CASAEWTGQNSPLHF; CDR3nt: TGTGCCAGTGCAGAGTGGACAGGACAGAATTCACCCCTCCACTTT
d_gene: NA; v_gene: TRBV19; j_gene: TRBJ2-1; abundance: NA; CDR3aa: CASSYRSGNEQFF; CDR3nt: TGTGCCAGTAGTTACAGGTCCGGGAATGAGCAGTTCTTC
d_gene: TRBD2; v_gene: TRBV6-4; j_gene: TRBJ2-1; abundance: NA; CDR3aa: CASSDGAGGPYNEQFF; CDR3nt: TGTGCCAGCAGTGACGGTGCGGGGGGGCCGTACAATGAGCAGTTCTTC
d_gene: TRBD1; v_gene: TRBV28; j_gene: TRBJ2-6; abundance: NA; CDR3aa: CASSIRTGVYSGANVLTF; CDR3nt: TGTGCCAGCAGTATCCGGACAGGGGTTTACTCTGGGGCCAACGTCCTGACTTTC
d_gene: NA; v_gene: TRBV28; j_gene: TRBJ1-1; abundance: NA; CDR3aa: CASRETEAFF; CDR3nt: TGTGCCAGCCGGGAAACTGAAGCTTTCTTT
d_gene: TRBD1; v_gene: TRBV6-5; j_gene: TRBJ1-2; abundance: NA; CDR3aa: CASGTGTGVGGYTF; CDR3nt: TGTGCCAGCGGGACCGGGACAGGGGTTGGTGGCTACACCTTC
d_gene: NA; v_gene: TRBV7-9; j_gene: TRBJ2-7; abundance: NA; CDR3aa: CASSLGTYEQYF; CDR3nt: TGTGCCAGCAGCTTAGGGACATACGAGCAGTACTTC
d_gene: NA; v_gene: TRBV7-2; j_gene: TRBJ1-4; abundance: NA; CDR3aa: CASSLFGGNEKLFF; CDR3nt: TGTGCCAGCAGCTTATTTGGCGGTAATGAAAAACTGTTTTTT
d_gene: TRBD1; v_gene: TRBV7-7; j_gene: TRBJ2-2; abundance: NA; CDR3aa: CASSLTGDPGELFF; CDR3nt: TGTGCTAGCAGCCTCACAGGGGACCCCGGGGAGCTGTTTTTT
d_gene: TRBD1; v_gene: TRBV2; j_gene: TRBJ1-1; abundance: few; CDR3aa: CASTELQGGYTEAFF; CDR3nt: TGTGCCAGCACTGAATTACAGGGGGGGTACACTGAAGCTTTCTTT
d_gene: TRBD2; v_gene: TRBV7-2; j_gene: TRBJ2-3; abundance: NA; CDR3aa: CASRSGGGTDTQYF; CDR3nt: TGTGCCAGCAGAAGCGGGGGAGGTACAGATACGCAGTATTTT
d_gene: TRBD1; v_gene: TRBV24-1; j_gene: TRBJ1-2; abundance: NA; CDR3aa: CATSDGDRGKSGYTF; CDR3nt: TGTGCCACCAGTGACGGGGACAGGGGGAAGTCTGGCTACACCTTC
d_gene: TRBD1; v_gene: TRBV5-1; j_gene: TRBJ1-4; abundance: NA; CDR3aa: CASSATGDVQKLFF; CDR3nt: TGCGCCAGCAGCGCGACAGGGGATGTTCAAAAACTGTTTTTT
d_gene: TRBD1; v_gene: TRBV6-6; j_gene: TRBJ1-2; abundance: once; CDR3aa: CAGQGMDGYTF; CDR3nt: TGTGCGGGACAGGGGATGGATGGCTACACCTTC
d_gene: TRBD1; v_gene: TRBV7-9; j_gene: TRBJ2-2; abundance: NA; CDR3aa: CASSLVTGVTGELFF; CDR3nt: TGTGCCAGCAGCTTAGTGACAGGGGTGACCGGGGAGCTGTTTTTT
d_gene: NA; v_gene: TRBV3-1/TRBV3-2; j_gene: TRBJ1-1; abundance: NA; CDR3aa: CASTQGRNTEAFF; CDR3nt: TGTGCCAGCACCCAAGGGAGGAACACTGAAGCTTTCTTT
d_gene: TRBD1; v_gene: TRBV11-2; j_gene: TRBJ1-6; abundance: NA; CDR3aa: CASSPGQVYNSPLHF; CDR3nt: TGTGCCAGCAGCCCGGGACAGGTCTATAATTCACCCCTCCACTTT
d_gene: NA; v_gene: TRBV28; j_gene: TRBJ1-2; abundance: NA; CDR3aa: CASSPAGAHEGYTF; CDR3nt: TGTGCCAGCAGTCCGGCTGGGGCCCATGAGGGCTACACCTTC
d_gene: TRBD1; v_gene: TRBV24-1; j_gene: TRBJ1-2; abundance: NA; CDR3aa: CATKGQGETNYGYTF; CDR3nt: TGTGCCACCAAGGGACAGGGGGAAACCAACTATGGCTACACCTTC
d_gene: TRBD1; v_gene: TRBV7-7; j_gene: TRBJ2-5; abundance: NA; CDR3aa: CASSFGIRDRETQYF; CDR3nt: TGTGCTAGCAGCTTTGGTATTAGGGACAGAGAGACCCAGTACTTC
d_gene: TRBD1; v_gene: TRBV4-2; j_gene: TRBJ1-1; abundance: NA; CDR3aa: CASSQEIKQGMNTEAFF; CDR3nt: TGTGCCAGCAGCCAAGAAATAAAACAGGGGATGAACACTGAAGCTTTCTTT
d_gene: TRBD2; v_gene: TRBV6-6; j_gene: TRBJ2-2; abundance: NA; CDR3aa: CASSLFGASGGTGELFF; CDR3nt: TGTGCCAGCAGTCTCTTCGGAGCAAGCGGGGGGACCGGGGAGCTGTTTTTT
d_gene: NA; v_gene: TRBV5-5; j_gene: TRBJ2-6; abundance: NA; CDR3aa: CASSLVPAGANVLTF; CDR3nt: TGTGCCAGCAGCTTGGTACCAGCTGGGGCCAACGTCCTGACTTTC
d_gene: TRBD1; v_gene: TRBV5-4; j_gene: TRBJ1-6; abundance: NA; CDR3aa: CASSGQGPLHF; CDR3nt: TGTGCCAGCAGCGGACAGGGACCCCTCCACTTT
d_gene: NA; v_gene: TRBV7-2; j_gene: TRBJ1-1; abundance: NA; CDR3aa: CASSLARGLNTEAFF; CDR3nt: TGTGCCAGCAGCTTAGCTCGGGGATTGAACACTGAAGCTTTCTTT
d_gene: TRBD2; v_gene: TRBV11-3; j_gene: TRBJ2-3; abundance: NA; CDR3aa: CASSFPGGQRDTQYF; CDR3nt: TGTGCCAGCAGCTTCCCGGGGGGTCAGAGAGATACGCAGTATTTT